This T cell receptor (beta chain) emerged from a study of blood T cell repertoires in COVID-19. Across the whole study: COVID-19 samples from acute and convalescent phases originated in the United States, Italy and Spain.

This clone was observed a single time. Original data processing: Researchers report that nucleated cell counts were estimated from reference gene primer amplification. Sequencing was performed with immunoSEQ multiplex PCR; in TCRdb, only in-frame clones are kept and a portion is missing. V, J and clone size derive from that table, while D and trimming were established from the DNA sequence. Among some 190,000 clones listed, about 90% were seen once. The source of this sequence is a man aged 18 to 30 with active or convalescent COVID-19. The sample consisted of peripheral blood.

CDR3 amino acids: CASQIAGDVYEQYF. Here the CDR3 DNA reads TGTGCCAGCCAGATAGCGGGAGATGTGTACGAGCAGTACTTC. This chain connects TRBV27 to TRBJ2-7; 9 bases match TRBD2. Germline V lookup: CDR1 MNHEY, CDR2 SMNVEV (reference sequence). The V gene end was trimmed by 8 bases and the J gene end by 4 bases; junction bases not matched to a gene: 9. The CDR3 covers 14 residues.